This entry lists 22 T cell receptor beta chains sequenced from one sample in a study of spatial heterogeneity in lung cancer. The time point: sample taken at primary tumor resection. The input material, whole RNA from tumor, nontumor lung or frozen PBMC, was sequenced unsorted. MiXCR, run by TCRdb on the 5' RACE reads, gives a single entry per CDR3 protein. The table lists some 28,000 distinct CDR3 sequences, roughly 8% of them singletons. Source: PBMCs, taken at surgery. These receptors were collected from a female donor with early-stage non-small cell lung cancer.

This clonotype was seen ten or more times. The CDR3 nucleotides are TGTGCCAGCAGTGGCGGGACTAGCGGGAGGGAGACCCAGTACTTC. Translating it yields CASSGGTSGRETQYF. The chain links TRBV11-2 to TRBJ2-5; 15 bases are a match to TRBD2. This CDR3 has 15 amino acids. Germline trimming cut 6 bases from V and 5 bases from J; bases unmatched to any gene: 4. Germline lookup yields CDR1 SGHAT and CDR2 FQNNGV.

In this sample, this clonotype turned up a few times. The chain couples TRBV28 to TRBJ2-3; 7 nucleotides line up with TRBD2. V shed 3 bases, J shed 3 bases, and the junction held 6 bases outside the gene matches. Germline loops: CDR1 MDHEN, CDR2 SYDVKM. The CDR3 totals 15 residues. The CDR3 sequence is CASSFRGRGTDTQYF. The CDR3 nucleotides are TGTGCCAGCAGTTTCCGCGGGAGAGGAACAGATACGCAGTATTTT.

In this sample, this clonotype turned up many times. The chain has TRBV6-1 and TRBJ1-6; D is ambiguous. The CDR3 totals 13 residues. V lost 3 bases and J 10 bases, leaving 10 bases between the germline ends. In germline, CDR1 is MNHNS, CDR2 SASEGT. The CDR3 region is CASSDFPVSPLHF. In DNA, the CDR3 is TGTGCCAGCAGTGACTTTCCGGTCTCACCCCTCCACTTT.

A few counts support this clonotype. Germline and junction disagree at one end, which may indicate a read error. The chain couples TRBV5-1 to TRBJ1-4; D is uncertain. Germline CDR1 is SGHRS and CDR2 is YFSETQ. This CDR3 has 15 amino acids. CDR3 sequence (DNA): TGCGCCAGCAGTTTGGATCAGGCAACTAATGAAAAACTGTTTTTT. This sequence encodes CASSLDQATNEKLFF.

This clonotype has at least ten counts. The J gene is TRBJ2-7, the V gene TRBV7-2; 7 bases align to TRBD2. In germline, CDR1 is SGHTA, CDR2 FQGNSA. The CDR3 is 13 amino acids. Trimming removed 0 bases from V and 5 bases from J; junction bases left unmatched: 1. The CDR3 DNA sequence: TGTGCCAGCAGCTTAGCGCGGGGGAACGAGCAGTACGTC. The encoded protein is CASSLARGNEQYV.

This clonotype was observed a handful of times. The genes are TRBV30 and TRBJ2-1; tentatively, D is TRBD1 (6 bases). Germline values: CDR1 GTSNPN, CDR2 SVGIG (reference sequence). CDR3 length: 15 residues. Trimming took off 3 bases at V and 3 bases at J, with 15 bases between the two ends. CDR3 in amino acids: CAWSPPGALYNEQFF. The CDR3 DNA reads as TGTGCCTGGAGCCCTCCAGGGGCCCTCTACAATGAGCAGTTCTTC.

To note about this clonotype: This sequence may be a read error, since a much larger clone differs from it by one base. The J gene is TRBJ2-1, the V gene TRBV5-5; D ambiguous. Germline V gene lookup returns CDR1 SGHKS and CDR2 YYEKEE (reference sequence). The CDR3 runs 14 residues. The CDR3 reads CANSLTPDYNEQFF. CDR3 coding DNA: TGTGCCAACAGCTTGACGCCAGATTACAATGAGCAGTTCTTC. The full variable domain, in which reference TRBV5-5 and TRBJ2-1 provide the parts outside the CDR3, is DAGVTQSPTHLIKTRGQQVTLRCSPISGHKSVSWYQQVLGQGPQFIFQYYEKEERGRGNFPDRFSARQFPNYSSELNVNALLLGDSALYLCANSLTPDYNEQFFGPGTRLTVL.

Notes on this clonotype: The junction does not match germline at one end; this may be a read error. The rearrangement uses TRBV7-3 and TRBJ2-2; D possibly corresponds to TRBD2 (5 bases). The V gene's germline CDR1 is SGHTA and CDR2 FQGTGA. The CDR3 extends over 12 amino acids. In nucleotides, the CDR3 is TGTGCCAGCTCGACGGGGAACGGGGTGCTGTTTTTT. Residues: CASSTGNGVLFF.

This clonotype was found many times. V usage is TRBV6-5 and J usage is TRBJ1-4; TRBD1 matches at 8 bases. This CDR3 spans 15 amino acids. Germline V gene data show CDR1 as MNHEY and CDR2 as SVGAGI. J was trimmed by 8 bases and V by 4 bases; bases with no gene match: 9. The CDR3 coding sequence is TGTGCCAGCAGTTCCCTCCCAGGGGGCCGGGAAAAACTGTTTTTT. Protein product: CASSSLPGGREKLFF.

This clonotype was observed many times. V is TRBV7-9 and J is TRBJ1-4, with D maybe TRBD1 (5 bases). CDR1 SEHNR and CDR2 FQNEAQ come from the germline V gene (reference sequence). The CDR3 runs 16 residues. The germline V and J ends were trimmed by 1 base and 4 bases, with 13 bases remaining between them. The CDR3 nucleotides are TGTGCCAGCAGCTTAGGGCCGACAGCTTTTAATGAAAAACTGTTTTTT. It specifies CASSLGPTAFNEKLFF.

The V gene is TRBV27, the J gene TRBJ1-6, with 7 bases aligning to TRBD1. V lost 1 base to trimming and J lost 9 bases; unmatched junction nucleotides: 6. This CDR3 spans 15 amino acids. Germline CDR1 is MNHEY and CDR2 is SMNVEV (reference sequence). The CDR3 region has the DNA TGTGCCAGCAGTTTATATGGGACAGACTTTTCACCCCTCCACTTT. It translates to CASSLYGTDFSPLHF.

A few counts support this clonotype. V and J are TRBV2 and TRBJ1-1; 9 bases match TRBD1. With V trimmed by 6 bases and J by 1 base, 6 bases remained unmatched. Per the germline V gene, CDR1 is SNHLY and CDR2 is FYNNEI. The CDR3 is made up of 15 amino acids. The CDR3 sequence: CASSKDRGRNTEAFF. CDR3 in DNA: TGTGCCAGCAGCAAGGACAGGGGACGGAACACTGAAGCTTTCTTT.

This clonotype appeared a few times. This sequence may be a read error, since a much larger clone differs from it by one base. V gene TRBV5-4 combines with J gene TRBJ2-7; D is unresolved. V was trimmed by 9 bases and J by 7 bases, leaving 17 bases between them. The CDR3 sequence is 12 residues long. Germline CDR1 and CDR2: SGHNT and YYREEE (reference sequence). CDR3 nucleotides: TGTGCCAACTCTGGAGAGACCGGGGAGCAGTACTTC. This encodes CANSGETGEQYF. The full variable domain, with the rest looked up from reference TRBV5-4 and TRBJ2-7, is ETGVTQSPTHLIKTRGQQVTLRCSSQSGHNTVSWYQQALGQGPQFIFQYYREEENGRGNFPPRFSGLQFPNYSSELNVNALELDDSALYLCANSGETGEQYFGPGTRLTVT.

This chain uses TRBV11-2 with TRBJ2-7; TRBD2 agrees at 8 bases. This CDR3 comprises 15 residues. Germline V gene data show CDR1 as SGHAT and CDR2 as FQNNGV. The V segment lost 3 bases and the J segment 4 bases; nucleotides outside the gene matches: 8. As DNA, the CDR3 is TGTGCCAGCAGCTTCACGGCGGGAGGTCTTTACGAGCAGTACTTC. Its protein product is CASSFTAGGLYEQYF.

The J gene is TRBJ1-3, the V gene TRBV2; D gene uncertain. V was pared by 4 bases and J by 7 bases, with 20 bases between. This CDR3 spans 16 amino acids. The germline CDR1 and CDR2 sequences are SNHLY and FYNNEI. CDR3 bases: TGTGCCAGCAGTGGGGAAGGCTGGCAGGACTCCAACACCATATATTTT. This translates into CASSGEGWQDSNTIYF.

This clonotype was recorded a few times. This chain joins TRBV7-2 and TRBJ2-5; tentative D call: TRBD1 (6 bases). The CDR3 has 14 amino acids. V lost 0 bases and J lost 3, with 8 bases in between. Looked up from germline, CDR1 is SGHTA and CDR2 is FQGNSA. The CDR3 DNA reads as TGTGCCAGCAGCTTAGCCGGGACAAAAGAGACCCAGTACTTC. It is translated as CASSLAGTKETQYF.

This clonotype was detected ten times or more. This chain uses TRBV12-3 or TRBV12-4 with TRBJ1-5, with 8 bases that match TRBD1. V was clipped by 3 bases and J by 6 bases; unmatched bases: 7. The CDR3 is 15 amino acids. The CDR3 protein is CASSLTGERGQPQHF. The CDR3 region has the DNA TGTGCCAGCAGTTTGACAGGGGAAAGGGGTCAGCCCCAGCATTTT.

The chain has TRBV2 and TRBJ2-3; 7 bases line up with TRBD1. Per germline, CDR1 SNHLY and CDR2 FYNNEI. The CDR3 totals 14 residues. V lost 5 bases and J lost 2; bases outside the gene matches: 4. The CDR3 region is CASSRGQATDTQYF. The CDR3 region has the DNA TGTGCCAGCAGTCGTGGACAGGCCACAGATACGCAGTATTTT. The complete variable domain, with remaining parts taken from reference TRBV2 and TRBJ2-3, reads EPEVTQTPSHQVTQMGQEVILRCVPISNHLYFYWYRQILGQKVEFLVSFYNNEISEKSEIFDDQFSVERPDGSNFTLKIRSTKLEDSAMYFCASSRGQATDTQYFGPGTRLTVL.

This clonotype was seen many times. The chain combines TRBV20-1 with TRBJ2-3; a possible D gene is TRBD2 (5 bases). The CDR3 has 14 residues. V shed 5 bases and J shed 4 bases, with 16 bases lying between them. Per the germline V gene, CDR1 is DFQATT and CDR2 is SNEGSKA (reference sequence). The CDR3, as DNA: TGCAGTGCTCTGGAGTCTGGAGGCGCAGATACGCAGTATTTT. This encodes CSALESGGADTQYF.

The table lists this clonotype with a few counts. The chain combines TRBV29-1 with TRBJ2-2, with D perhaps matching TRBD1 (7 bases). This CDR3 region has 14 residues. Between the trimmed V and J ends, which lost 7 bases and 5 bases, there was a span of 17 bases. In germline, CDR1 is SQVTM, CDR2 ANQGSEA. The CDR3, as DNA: TGCAGCGCCGCGGGACAGTTTTTAACCGGGGAGCTGTTTTTT. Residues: CSAAGQFLTGELFF.

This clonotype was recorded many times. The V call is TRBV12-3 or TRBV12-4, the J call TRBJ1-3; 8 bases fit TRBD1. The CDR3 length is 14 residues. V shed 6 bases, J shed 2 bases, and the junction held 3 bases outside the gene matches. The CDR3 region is CASSLTGAGNTIYF. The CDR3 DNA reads TGTGCCAGCAGCCTGACAGGGGCTGGAAACACCATATATTTT.

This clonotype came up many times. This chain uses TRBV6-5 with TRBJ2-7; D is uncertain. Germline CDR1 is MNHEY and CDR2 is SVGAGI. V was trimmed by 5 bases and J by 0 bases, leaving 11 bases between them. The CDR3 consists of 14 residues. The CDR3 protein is CASSPRVTSYEQYV. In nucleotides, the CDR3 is TGTGCCAGCAGTCCCCGGGTCACCTCCTACGAGCAGTACGTC.